This passage covers 8 T cell receptor beta chains from one sample sequenced in a study of chemoradiotherapy in HPV16-positive cancers. Only in-frame clones appear in the TCRdb table, and some are missing; sequencing was by immunoSEQ multiplex PCR. The sample includes 15,000 or so clones, 90% of them seen just once. Source: blood, taken from a patient who underwent chemoradiotherapy. The receptors come from a human donor with HPV-associated anogenital cancer.

The chain has TRBV6-6 and TRBJ1-1; the D is unclear. V dropped 8 bases and J dropped 1 base, with 8 bases sitting between them. CDR1 is MNHNY and CDR2 is SVGAGI in the germline V gene (reference sequence). There are 12 residues in the CDR3. CDR3 sequence reads: CASSQANTEAFF. Here the CDR3 DNA reads TGTGCCAGCTCCCAGGCGAACACTGAAGCTTTCTTT.

The chain recombines TRBV9 with TRBJ1-1; 8 nucleotides line up with TRBD1. CDR3 length: 19 amino acids. Trimming at V came to 6 bases and at J to 1 base, leaving 20 bases not matched to a gene. Germline values: CDR1 SGDLS, CDR2 YYNGEE. CDR3 DNA: TGTGCCAGCACCGGGGGGGTAGCCTTAAGACAGGGGAAGAACACTGAAGCTTTCTTT. It yields the protein CASTGGVALRQGKNTEAFF.

V usage is TRBV5-1 and J usage is TRBJ1-2; maybe TRBD1 (5 bases). Deletions cut 4 bases from V and 0 bases from J, with 13 bases between. Germline values: CDR1 SGHRS, CDR2 YFSETQ. CDR3 length: 15 amino acids. CDR3 region: CASSHDRPPNYGYTF. DNA for the CDR3: TGCGCCAGCAGCCACGACAGACCCCCTAACTATGGCTACACCTTC. Full variable domain (missing parts from reference TRBV5-1 and TRBJ1-2): KAGVTQTPRYLIKTRGQQVTLSCSPISGHRSVSWYQQTPGQGLQFLFEYFSETQRNKGNFPGRFSGRQFSNSRSEMNVSTLELGDSALYLCASSHDRPPNYGYTFGSGTRLTVV.

CDR3 in amino acids: CASSLRPHPSATNEKLFF. DNA for the CDR3: TGTGCCAGCAGCCTCAGGCCGCACCCTAGTGCAACTAATGAAAAACTGTTTTTT. The chain couples TRBV7-6 to TRBJ1-4, with unresolved D. Germline CDR1 SGHVS, CDR2 FNYEAQ. The CDR3 is 18 amino acids. V was pared by 5 bases and J by 0 bases, with 19 bases between.

V and J are TRBV5-1 and TRBJ2-3, with D perhaps matching TRBD2 (6 bases). V shed 7 bases and J shed 5 bases, with 20 bases lying between them. The CDR3 consists of 15 residues. CDR1 is SGHRS, CDR2 YFSETQ, per germline. The CDR3 nucleotides are TGCGCCAGCCGTTTCGGCGGGGTGGGGGGAGATACGCAGTATTTT. Translation gives CASRFGGVGGDTQYF.

The rearrangement uses TRBV29-1 and TRBJ2-1, with a possible D match to TRBD2 (6 bases). Looked up from germline, CDR1 is SQVTM and CDR2 is ANQGSEA. Trimming left V 7 bases short and J 8 bases short, with 15 bases between. The CDR3 totals 12 residues. CDR3 sequence reads: CSAEPGVYEQFF. Written as DNA, the CDR3 is TGCAGCGCCGAGCCGGGGGTATATGAGCAGTTCTTC.

The V and J genes are TRBV7-2 and TRBJ2-3; maybe TRBD1 (6 bases). This CDR3 has 15 amino acids. Germline V CDR1 and CDR2: SGHTA, FQGNSA. V shed 3 bases and J shed 1 base, with 11 bases lying between them. This chain's CDR3 is CASSFRGQRTDTQYF. Here the CDR3 DNA reads TGTGCCAGCAGCTTCAGGGGACAACGCACAGATACGCAGTATTTT.

This chain uses TRBV6-5 with TRBJ2-5; possibly TRBD1 or TRBD2 for D (6 bases each). Germline CDR1 MNHEY, CDR2 SVGAGI. Trimming shortened V by 7 bases and J by 4 bases, and 19 bases separated the two germline ends. The CDR3 loop spans 15 amino acids. In nucleotides, the CDR3 is TGTGCCAGCAATAAACAGGGAGCCGGGGGAGAGACCCAGTACTTC. Its translation is CASNKQGAGGETQYF.